What follows are 20 T cell receptor beta chains derived from one specimen sequenced in a study of blood T cell repertoires in COVID-19. TCRdb's copy holds only in-frame clones and misses some; the assay was immunoSEQ multiplex PCR. The sample shows about 330,000 clones, approximately 86% of them seen only once. What was sequenced was peripheral blood. All receptors come from a man under 40 with COVID-19, enrolled during active disease.

CDR3 bases: TGTGCCAGCAGCCGTTACTCAGGCGGGGGGGGCCTGAATGAGCAGTTCTTC. It specifies CASSRYSGGGGLNEQFF. V and J are TRBV14 and TRBJ2-1, with 9 bases fitting TRBD2. The CDR3 spans 17 residues. V trimming: 4 bases; J trimming: 7 bases; junction bases outside the gene matches: 14. Per the germline V gene, CDR1 is SGHDN and CDR2 is FVKESK. Filled out from reference TRBV14 and TRBJ2-1, the complete variable domain reads EAGVTQFPSHSVIEKGQTVTLRCDPISGHDNLYWYRRVMGKEIKFLLHFVKESKQDESGMPNNRFLAERTGGTYSTLKVQPAELEDSGVYFCASSRYSGGGGLNEQFFGPGTRLTVL.

The rearrangement joins TRBV6-1 to TRBJ2-7, with 7 nucleotides matching TRBD1. Germline V gene lookup returns CDR1 MNHNS and CDR2 SASEGT. There are 13 residues in the CDR3. Trimming took 0 bases from V and 12 from J; bases not matched to a gene: 8. The CDR3, as DNA: TGTGCCAGCAGTGAAGCAGTGGACAGGAGGTGGTACTTC. This codes for CASSEAVDRRWYF.

This sequence joins TRBV5-4 and TRBJ2-5; 10 bases line up with TRBD1. In germline, CDR1 is SGHNT, CDR2 YYREEE (reference sequence). CDR3 length: 14 amino acids. Trimming cost V 4 bases and J 3 bases; bases outside gene matches: 3. The CDR3 DNA sequence: TGTGCCAGCAGCCCGGGACAGGGGAAAGAGACCCAGTACTTC. Amino acid sequence: CASSPGQGKETQYF.

This chain links TRBV28 with TRBJ2-7; 9 bases fit TRBD1. CDR3 length: 15 residues. Germline CDR1 reads MDHEN; CDR2 reads SYDVKM. After removal of 6 bases from V and 5 bases from J, the junction contained 11 bases not matched to a gene. Here the CDR3 reads CASRTPQGAGDEQYF. The DNA of the CDR3 is TGTGCCAGCAGGACACCACAGGGGGCTGGGGACGAGCAGTACTTC.

V and J are TRBV6-5 and TRBJ2-7, with D tentatively TRBD2 (7 bases). This CDR3 region has 14 residues. Trimming pared 10 bases from V and 6 bases from J, leaving 22 bases between. In germline, CDR1 is MNHEY, CDR2 SVGAGI. The CDR3 DNA follows: TGTGCCATCCTCCGGGCGGGGGCCACGGGCGAGCAGTACTTC. Translated, it gives CAILRAGATGEQYF.

V is TRBV29-1 and J is TRBJ2-1; no reliable D call. This CDR3 region has 15 residues. Germline V gene lookup returns CDR1 SQVTM and CDR2 ANQGSEA. The ends were cut back, 1 base at V and 0 bases at J, with 10 bases in the middle. As DNA, the CDR3 is TGCAGCGTTGAAGGACTCCTGAGCTCCTACAATGAGCAGTTCTTC. This codes for CSVEGLLSSYNEQFF.

The chain is built from TRBV5-1 and TRBJ2-5; 9 nucleotides agree with TRBD2. Germline V gene data show CDR1 as SGHRS and CDR2 as YFSETQ. The CDR3 extends over 20 amino acids. V lost 3 bases and J lost 2; bases outside the gene matches: 20. CDR3 bases: TGCGCCAGCAGCTCCGGTCGTATCCCCTCTAGCGGGGTTAGGCAAGAGACCCAGTACTTC. As protein: CASSSGRIPSSGVRQETQYF. Full variable domain (rest looked up from reference TRBV5-1 and TRBJ2-5): KAGVTQTPRYLIKTRGQQVTLSCSPISGHRSVSWYQQTPGQGLQFLFEYFSETQRNKGNFPGRFSGRQFSNSRSEMNVSTLELGDSALYLCASSSGRIPSSGVRQETQYFGPGTRLLVL.

This chain uses TRBV6-2 or TRBV6-3 with TRBJ1-2; unclear D gene. The CDR3 consists of 13 residues. V was pared by 2 bases and J by 4 bases, with 8 bases between. From germline, CDR1 is MNHEY and CDR2 SVGEGT. The CDR3 region is CASSYGGSYGYTF. In DNA form, the CDR3 reads TGTGCCAGCAGTTACGGAGGAAGCTATGGCTACACCTTC.

The V and J genes are TRBV6-5 and TRBJ1-1; D may be TRBD1 (5 bases). V lost 7 bases, J lost 7 bases, and 22 bases lay in between. The CDR3 contains 15 residues. Germline assignment: CDR1 MNHEY and CDR2 SVGAGI. The DNA of the CDR3 is TGTGCCAGCAAAGAGGAGGGAATGAGAAGGGGTGAAGCTTTCTTT. This translates into CASKEEGMRRGEAFF.

V gene TRBV4-2 combines with J gene TRBJ1-3, with 7 bases fitting TRBD1. V gave up 0 bases and J gave up 0 bases; unmatched junction bases: 14. The CDR3 extends over 20 amino acids. Germline lookup yields CDR1 LGHNA and CDR2 YNFKEQ. In DNA form, the CDR3 reads TGTGCCAGCAGCCAAGACTGGGTAGTAGGGGGCAAGGGCTCTGGAAACACCATATATTTT. Translated, it gives CASSQDWVVGGKGSGNTIYF.

The chain has TRBV5-5 and TRBJ2-7; 7 bases are shared with TRBD1. Germline-derived CDR1 and CDR2 are SGHKS and YYEKEE (reference sequence). The CDR3 has 14 amino acids. With 5 bases clipped from V and 5 bases from J, the junction kept 10 bases outside the gene matches. This CDR3 reads CASRPRQGTDEQYF. CDR3 nucleotide sequence: TGTGCCAGCAGACCCCGACAGGGAACAGACGAGCAGTACTTC.

This clone was seen just once. The chain links TRBV7-3 to TRBJ1-2; D may be TRBD1 (5 bases). Germline loops: CDR1 SGHTA, CDR2 FQGTGA. With 4 bases removed from V and 3 bases from J, the gap between germline ends came to 9 bases. The CDR3 runs to 13 residues. CDR3: CASSSPGDYGYTF. CDR3 DNA: TGTGCCAGCAGCTCTCCGGGGGACTATGGCTACACCTTC.

The chain combines TRBV6-5 with TRBJ2-1; weak D call: TRBD2 (6 bases). The germline CDR1 and CDR2 sequences are MNHEY and SVGAGI. The CDR3 length is 15 residues. Trimming cost V 0 bases and J 9 bases, with 15 bases left between them. The CDR3 bases are TGTGCCAGCAGTTACTCCAATGGGGAGGCTGGTGAGCAGTTCTTC. It encodes CASSYSNGEAGEQFF.

V usage is TRBV6-6 and J usage is TRBJ1-6; possible D gene TRBD1, 6 bases. The CDR3 extends over 19 amino acids. Germline assignment: CDR1 MNHNY and CDR2 SVGAGI (reference sequence). V lost 5 bases to trimming and J lost 10 bases, with 30 bases between them. CDR3 protein: CASSQTTIQGRKDQSPLHF. The CDR3 bases are TGTGCCAGCAGTCAAACTACCATACAGGGTAGAAAGGACCAGTCACCCCTCCACTTT.

As for this clone: Its ends do not fully match the called genes, so a read error is possible. The chain couples TRBV6-1 to TRBJ2-1, with D perhaps matching TRBD2 (6 bases). This CDR3 has 15 residues. Germline CDR1 reads MNHNS; CDR2 reads SASEGT. This CDR3 reads CASREGGFSYNEQFF. The CDR3 nucleotides read TGTGCCAGCAGAGAAGGAGGGTTTTCCTACAATGAGCAGTTCTTC.

This clone was seen a handful of times. This chain uses TRBV11-2 with TRBJ1-1; 11 bases align to TRBD1. CDR1 and CDR2 from the germline V gene are SGHAT and FQNNGV. The CDR3 is made up of 14 amino acids. Losses at the gene ends were 6 bases for V and 3 bases for J; bases not matched to a gene: 3. The DNA for the CDR3 is TGTGCCAGCAGACGGACAGGGGGCGACACTGAAGCTTTCTTT. Translated: CASRRTGGDTEAFF.

V is TRBV5-4 and J is TRBJ2-7, with a weak D call TRBD2 (6 bases). The germline V gene encodes CDR1 SGHNT and CDR2 YYREEE (reference sequence). V was shortened by 7 bases and J by 6 bases, with 20 bases between the two germline ends. The CDR3 is made up of 14 amino acids. CDR3 loop: CASFPGVKASEQYF. CDR3 coding DNA: TGTGCCAGCTTTCCGGGGGTCAAAGCATCCGAGCAGTACTTC.

Turning to this clone: At one end the junction does not follow the germline gene, possibly because of a read error. J is TRBJ2-2 and V is TRBV5-6; TRBD1 might be the D (6 bases). Germline CDR1 SGHDT, CDR2 YYEEEE. The CDR3 runs 15 residues. The CDR3 DNA is TGTGCCAGCAGCGCCGAACTCAGGACAGCCGGAGCTGAATACTTT. The encoded protein is CASSAELRTAGAEYF.

The sample holds one count of this clone. The chain carries TRBV9 and TRBJ2-2; D is undetermined. With 3 bases removed from V and 4 bases from J, the gap between germline ends came to 7 bases. From germline, CDR1 is SGDLS and CDR2 YYNGEE. The CDR3 consists of 13 residues. The CDR3 loop is CASSDPGTGELFF. The CDR3 DNA sequence: TGTGCCAGCAGCGATCCCGGCACCGGGGAGCTGTTTTTT.

The chain has TRBV5-1 and TRBJ2-3, with TRBD2 matching 8 bases. Per germline, CDR1 SGHRS and CDR2 YFSETQ. V gave up 5 bases and J gave up 5 bases; unmatched junction bases: 4. This CDR3 is 13 amino acids long. The CDR3 loop is CASSRGGEDTQYF. The CDR3 bases are TGCGCCAGCAGTCGGGGGGGCGAAGATACGCAGTATTTT.